Listed below are T cell receptor beta chains from one sample, sequenced in a study of human T cells and chemical hapten exposure. TCRdb re-derived calls from the RACE reads in MiXCR, one entry per CDR3 protein. This table holds about 84,000 distinct CDR3 sequences, 10% to 13% found once. The sample was whole blood, taken in connection with sensitization to the hapten diphenylcyclopropenone (DPC). The source of these receptors is a woman in her fifties or sixties with alopecia areata. Some clones in this sample may be carry-over from other donors' samples. CDR3s include the opening cysteine and the closing phenylalanine or tryptophan. The D gene is left open where the match is weak. Clone size is shown for a subset of rows, as once, few, many or a class of expanded clone.

V: TRBV3-1
size: many
J: TRBJ1-2
D: -
CDR3: CASSQEGGLTYGYTF
DNA: TGTGCCAGCAGCCAAGAAGGCGGCCTAACCTATGGCTACACCTTC

V: TRBV7-9
size: many
J: TRBJ2-1
D: -
CDR3: CASSPWGGAGSYNEQFF
DNA: TGTGCCAGCAGCCCCTGGGGGGGGGCTGGCTCCTACAATGAGCAGTTCTTC

V: TRBV6-1
size: -
J: TRBJ2-4
D: -
CDR3: CASSGGGYIQYF
DNA: TGTGCCAGCAGTGGCGGTGGGTACATTCAGTACTTC

V: TRBV27
size: many
J: TRBJ2-3
D: -
CDR3: CASSSQAAPSTDTQYF
DNA: TGTGCCAGCAGTTCCCAGGCGGCCCCTAGCACAGATACGCAGTATTTT

V: TRBV6-2/TRBV6-3
size: many
J: TRBJ1-2
D: -
CDR3: CASSRIGQGRWNYGYTF
DNA: TGTGCCAGCAGTCGCATCGGGCAGGGCCGGTGGAACTATGGCTACACCTTC

V: TRBV27
size: -
J: TRBJ1-1
D: -
CDR3: CASGGVLGTEAFF
DNA: TGTGCCAGCGGGGGGGTTTTGGGCACTGAAGCTTTCTTT

V: TRBV7-9
size: few
J: TRBJ2-1
D: -
CDR3: CASSPRGSGHNEQFF
DNA: TGTGCCAGCAGCCCTCGGGGGAGCGGCCACAATGAGCAGTTCTTC

V: TRBV29-1
size: many
J: TRBJ2-5
D: TRBD1
CDR3: CSVVAGQGETQYF
DNA: TGCAGCGTCGTCGCGGGACAGGGGGAGACCCAGTACTTC

V: TRBV29-1
size: few
J: TRBJ2-7
D: -
CDR3: CSAGRNYEQYF
DNA: TGCAGCGCGGGGCGGAACTACGAGCAGTACTTC

V: TRBV6-2/TRBV6-3
size: many
J: TRBJ1-5
D: -
CDR3: CASSTRVGSNQPQHF
DNA: TGTGCCAGCAGTACCAGGGTTGGAAGCAATCAGCCCCAGCATTTT

V: TRBV28
size: many
J: TRBJ2-7
D: TRBD1
CDR3: CASSLLGQGANEQYF
DNA: TGTGCCAGCAGTTTATTAGGACAGGGGGCGAACGAGCAGTACTTC

V: TRBV29-1
size: many
J: TRBJ2-7
D: -
CDR3: CSVVVQGGYEQYF
DNA: TGCAGCGTTGTCGTCCAGGGAGGCTACGAGCAGTACTTC

V: TRBV11-2
size: many
J: TRBJ2-1
D: -
CDR3: CASSLGLAEGNEQFF
DNA: TGTGCCAGCAGCTTAGGGTTAGCGGAGGGCAATGAGCAGTTCTTC

V: TRBV20-1
size: many
J: TRBJ2-3
D: -
CDR3: CSARKTGGADTQYF
DNA: TGCAGTGCTAGAAAGACAGGAGGTGCAGATACGCAGTATTTT